The 23 T cell receptor beta chains listed next were all sequenced from one sample in a study of T cell responses to AZD1222 COVID-19 vaccine. TCRdb keeps only in-frame clones here, not all; method: immunoSEQ multiplex PCR. This repertoire shows some 130,000 clones, 70% to 90% found once; its top ten account for 4.5% to 7%. The sequenced sample was peripheral blood, obtained 28 days after the second AZD1222 dose. The receptors were sampled from an adult who received the AZD1222 COVID-19 vaccine.

The rearrangement joins TRBV11-2 to TRBJ1-2, with D hard to call. CDR1 and CDR2 (germline): SGHAT, FQNNGV. The CDR3 has 13 residues. Trimming shortened V by 5 bases and J by 5 bases, and 12 bases separated the two germline ends. CDR3 protein: CASSAQQTYGYTF. The DNA of the CDR3 is TGTGCCAGCAGCGCCCAACAGACATATGGCTACACCTTC.

The rearrangement uses TRBV6-5 and TRBJ1-5; unclear D gene. The germline V and J ends were trimmed by 7 bases and 5 bases, with 18 bases remaining between them. This CDR3 region has 15 residues. The germline gives CDR1 MNHEY, CDR2 SVGAGI. The CDR3 reads CASTLSRTDHQPQHF. The CDR3 DNA is TGTGCCAGCACTCTTTCAAGGACGGACCATCAGCCCCAGCATTTT.

The rearrangement joins TRBV6-5 to TRBJ1-1; D gene ambiguous. The germline V gene encodes CDR1 MNHEY and CDR2 SVGAGI. This CDR3 is 11 amino acids long. V was pared by 6 bases and J by 6 bases, with 8 bases between. CDR3: CASSVSPEAFF. The CDR3 coding sequence is TGTGCCAGCAGCGTCAGCCCTGAAGCTTTCTTT.

J is TRBJ1-1 and V is TRBV5-8, with D possibly being TRBD1 (5 bases). Trimming cost V 0 bases and J 3 bases, with 12 bases left between them. The germline V gene encodes CDR1 SGHTS and CDR2 YDEGEE. There are 15 residues in the CDR3. CDR3 region: CASSLGFWGDTEAFF. The CDR3 DNA follows: TGTGCCAGCAGCTTGGGATTCTGGGGGGACACTGAAGCTTTCTTT. The whole variable domain, filled in from reference TRBV5-8 and TRBJ1-1, reads EAGVTQSPTHLIKTRGQQATLRCSPISGHTSVYWYQQALGLGLQFLLWYDEGEERNRGNFPPRFSGRQFPNYSSELNVNALELEDSALYLCASSLGFWGDTEAFFGQGTRLTVV.

The chain is built from TRBV24-1 and TRBJ2-2; 8 bases map to TRBD1. The CDR3 is made up of 15 amino acids. Per the germline V gene, CDR1 is KGHDR and CDR2 is SFDVKD. V shed 4 bases and J 1 base; nucleotides not matched to a gene: 1. The CDR3 reads CATSDGQGNTGELFF. The CDR3 coding sequence is TGTGCCACCAGTGACGGACAGGGGAACACCGGGGAGCTGTTTTTT.

The J gene is TRBJ1-5, the V gene TRBV28, with D possibly matching TRBD1 (6 bases). The CDR3 spans 14 residues. V lost 8 bases and J 4 bases, leaving 15 bases between the germline ends. Germline CDR1 MDHEN, CDR2 SYDVKM. The CDR3 loop is CASFQGSGNQPQHF. The CDR3 bases are TGTGCCAGCTTTCAGGGGTCGGGGAATCAGCCCCAGCATTTT.

The chain couples TRBV28 to TRBJ1-5; D gene uncertain. The V gene lost 8 bases and the J gene lost 4 bases, with 12 bases spanning the gap. Germline CDR1 is MDHEN and CDR2 is SYDVKM. The CDR3 is 13 amino acids. CDR3 sequence reads: CASQDVRNQPQHF. As DNA, the CDR3 is TGTGCCAGCCAGGATGTCAGAAATCAGCCCCAGCATTTT. The whole variable domain, filled in from reference TRBV28 and TRBJ1-5, reads DVKVTQSSRYLVKRTGEKVFLECVQDMDHENMFWYRQDPGLGLRLIYFSYDVKMKEKGDIPEGYSVSREKKERFSLILESASTNQTSMYLCASQDVRNQPQHFGDGTRLSIL.

The chain is built from TRBV19 and TRBJ2-1; TRBD2 agrees at 10 bases. The CDR3 has 14 residues. Germline V gene data show CDR1 as LNHDA and CDR2 as SQIVND (reference sequence). Trimming cost V 5 bases and J 7 bases; bases outside gene matches: 5. The CDR3 nucleotides read TGTGCCAGTAGTTCGCTAGCGGGAGTGAATGAGCAGTTCTTC. Translated, it gives CASSSLAGVNEQFF.

This chain links TRBV5-1 with TRBJ1-1; 9 bases fit TRBD1. CDR1 SGHRS and CDR2 YFSETQ come from the germline V gene. The J segment lost 7 bases and the V segment lost 4 bases, leaving 5 bases of the junction unmatched. The CDR3 totals 13 residues. This chain's CDR3 is CASSGTGYSEAFF. The CDR3 DNA reads as TGCGCCAGCAGCGGGACAGGGTATAGTGAAGCTTTCTTT. The full variable domain, completed using reference TRBV5-1 and TRBJ1-1, is KAGVTQTPRYLIKTRGQQVTLSCSPISGHRSVSWYQQTPGQGLQFLFEYFSETQRNKGNFPGRFSGRQFSNSRSEMNVSTLELGDSALYLCASSGTGYSEAFFGQGTRLTVV.

This chain joins TRBV5-1 and TRBJ2-1, with 11 positions matching TRBD2. Looked up from germline, CDR1 is SGHRS and CDR2 is YFSETQ. V lost 2 bases and J lost 2; bases outside the gene matches: 3. This CDR3 region has 16 residues. CDR3 sequence: CASSFGLAGPYNEQFF. As DNA, the CDR3 is TGCGCCAGCAGCTTTGGACTAGCGGGTCCCTACAATGAGCAGTTCTTC.

The J gene is TRBJ1-4, the V gene TRBV5-1, with D maybe TRBD1 (5 bases). Germline CDR1 is SGHRS and CDR2 is YFSETQ. Trimming removed 7 bases from V and 2 bases from J, with 6 bases in between. The CDR3 runs to 12 residues. CDR3 sequence reads: CASGATNEKLFF. For the CDR3, the DNA is TGCGCCAGCGGGGCCACTAATGAAAAACTGTTTTTT. The full variable domain, completed using reference TRBV5-1 and TRBJ1-4, is KAGVTQTPRYLIKTRGQQVTLSCSPISGHRSVSWYQQTPGQGLQFLFEYFSETQRNKGNFPGRFSGRQFSNSRSEMNVSTLELGDSALYLCASGATNEKLFFGSGTQLSVL.

This rearrangement joins TRBV10-3 to TRBJ1-3, with D unresolved. CDR1 ENHRY and CDR2 SYGVKD come from the germline V gene. Trimming removed 3 bases from V and 0 bases from J, with 9 bases in between. This CDR3 region has 15 residues. The CDR3 DNA is TGTGCCATCAGTGAATCGAGGAACTCTGGAAACACCATATATTTT. Protein product: CAISESRNSGNTIYF.

This chain connects TRBV7-8 to TRBJ1-5; no definite D call. CDR1 and CDR2 from the germline V gene are SGHVS and FQNEAQ. V lost 4 bases to trimming and J lost 7 bases, with 14 bases between them. The CDR3 has 14 residues. CDR3 nucleotide sequence: TGTGCCAGCAGCTCGGACGCGGGTGGCCAGCCCCAGCATTTT. Translating gives CASSSDAGGQPQHF.

This chain uses TRBV9 with TRBJ2-1; TRBD2 agrees at 8 bases. This CDR3 has 15 residues. The V and J ends lost 0 bases and 6 bases, in that order; junction bases with no gene match: 5. Germline V lookup: CDR1 SGDLS, CDR2 YYNGEE. CDR3 amino acids: CASSVGGLAVNEQFF. The CDR3 nucleotides read TGTGCCAGCAGCGTAGGAGGACTAGCAGTCAATGAGCAGTTCTTC.

This chain links TRBV5-1 with TRBJ1-3; D ambiguous. Per the germline V gene, CDR1 is SGHRS and CDR2 is YFSETQ. The V end lost 1 base, the J end lost 1 base, and 12 bases lay between the germline ends. The CDR3 has 16 amino acids. CDR3 amino acids: CASSLYLGTSGNTIYF. CDR3 coding DNA: TGCGCCAGCAGCTTGTATCTGGGCACATCTGGAAACACCATATATTTT.

The chain carries TRBV24-1 and TRBJ2-1; TRBD2 matches at 8 bases. The ends lost 4 bases at V and 7 bases at J; junction bases unmatched: 5. The CDR3 is 14 residues long. CDR1 is KGHDR, CDR2 SFDVKD, per germline. The CDR3 DNA is TGTGCCACCAGTGAGTCCGGGACTAGGAATGAGCAGTTCTTC. This sequence encodes CATSESGTRNEQFF.

This chain connects TRBV7-2 to TRBJ1-2; 8 bases agree with TRBD1. With V trimmed by 1 base and J by 6 bases, 4 bases remained unmatched. Germline assignment: CDR1 SGHTA and CDR2 FQGNSA. The CDR3 sequence is 14 residues long. CDR3 protein: CASSLVGQGDGYTF. CDR3 sequence (DNA): TGTGCCAGCAGCTTAGTCGGACAGGGAGATGGCTACACCTTC.

The V and J genes are TRBV9 and TRBJ1-1; 8 bases are a match to TRBD1. Losses at the gene ends were 5 bases for V and 3 bases for J; bases not matched to a gene: 3. The CDR3 sequence is 13 residues long. Germline CDR1 SGDLS, CDR2 YYNGEE. The CDR3 sequence: CASRKTGDTEAFF. The CDR3 region has the DNA TGTGCCAGCAGGAAGACAGGGGACACTGAAGCTTTCTTT.

J is TRBJ2-1 and V is TRBV10-3; perhaps TRBD1 as D (6 bases). There are 15 residues in the CDR3. Between the trimmed V and J ends, which lost 3 bases and 2 bases, there was a span of 11 bases. Germline loops: CDR1 ENHRY, CDR2 SYGVKD. CDR3 amino acids: CAISESTGPYNEQFF. CDR3 bases: TGTGCCATCAGTGAATCGACAGGACCCTACAATGAGCAGTTCTTC.

The V gene is TRBV18, the J gene TRBJ1-1; weak D call: TRBD1 (6 bases). The CDR3 has 14 amino acids. V was pared by 2 bases and J by 5 bases, with 12 bases between. The V gene's germline CDR1 is KGHSH and CDR2 LQKENI. CDR3: CASSPGSDRTEAFF. CDR3 nucleotides: TGTGCCAGCTCACCAGGTTCGGACAGAACTGAAGCTTTCTTT.

This rearrangement joins TRBV28 to TRBJ1-4, with D possibly matching TRBD1 (5 bases). Trimming removed 6 bases from V and 4 bases from J, with 12 bases in between. The CDR3 loop spans 14 amino acids. The germline V gene encodes CDR1 MDHEN and CDR2 SYDVKM. CDR3 in amino acids: CASRATVINEKLFF. The CDR3 region has the DNA TGTGCCAGCAGGGCGACAGTTATTAATGAAAAACTGTTTTTT.

The rearrangement uses TRBV10-3 and TRBJ1-1; D gene ambiguous. The CDR3 consists of 13 residues. Germline V gene sequence: CDR1 ENHRY, CDR2 SYGVKD. The V and J ends lost 3 bases and 4 bases respectively, with 9 bases between them. CDR3 residues: CAISEITGTEAFF. The DNA of the CDR3 is TGTGCCATCAGTGAAATTACGGGCACTGAAGCTTTCTTT.

This sequence joins TRBV18 and TRBJ2-2; the match to TRBD2 covers 8 bases. CDR1 and CDR2 from the germline V gene are KGHSH and LQKENI. This CDR3 is built from 15 residues. V dropped 4 bases and J dropped 6; count of bases not matched to a gene: 7. The chain's CDR3 is CASSLRTSPPGELFF. In DNA form, the CDR3 reads TGTGCCAGCTCACTCCGGACTAGCCCCCCCGGGGAGCTGTTTTTT. Full variable domain (missing parts from reference TRBV18 and TRBJ2-2): NAGVMQNPRHLVRRRGQEARLRCSPMKGHSHVYWYRQLPEEGLKFMVYLQKENIIDESGMPKERFSAEFPKEGPSILRIQQVVRGDSAAYFCASSLRTSPPGELFFGEGSRLTVL.